A single T cell receptor beta chain is shown here with its context. Patients from Seattle were sampled longitudinally, starting during active infection. Original handling: By means of reference gene primer amplification, nucleated cell counts were estimated. The repertoire was sequenced with immunoSEQ multiplex PCR; TCRdb's copy has only in-frame clones and lacks some. The DNA was the basis for D and trimming; V, J and clone size are from that table. The top ten hold approximately 1.5% of the sample, which has about 410,000 clones, around 89% seen once. Trimming removed 8 bases from V and 10 bases from J, with 11 bases in between. The length of the CDR3 is 11 residues. The germline V gene encodes CDR1 SNHLY and CDR2 FYNNEI. This sample is part of a study of blood T cell repertoires in COVID-19. Study background: Acute and convalescent COVID-19 samples came from the United States, Italy and Spain.

The sample consisted of peripheral blood. The chain joins TRBV2 to TRBJ1-4; D is unclear. This TCR was recovered from a woman aged 35 to 49 with COVID-19, enrolled during active disease. The CDR3 protein is CASRGRGKLFF. The CDR3 coding sequence is TGTGCCAGCCGGGGAAGAGGAAAACTGTTTTTT.